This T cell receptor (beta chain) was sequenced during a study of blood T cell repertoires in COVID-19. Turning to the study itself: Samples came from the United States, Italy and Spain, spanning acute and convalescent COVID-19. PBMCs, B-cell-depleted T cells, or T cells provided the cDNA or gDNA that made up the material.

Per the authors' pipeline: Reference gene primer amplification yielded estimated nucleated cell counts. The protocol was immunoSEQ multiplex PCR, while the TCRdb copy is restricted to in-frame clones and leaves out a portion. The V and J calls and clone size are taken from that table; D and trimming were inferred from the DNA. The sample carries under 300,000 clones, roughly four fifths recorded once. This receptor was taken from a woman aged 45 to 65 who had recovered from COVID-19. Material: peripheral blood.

The CDR3 loop reads CARHTGEAHEQYF. The CDR3 nucleotides read TGTGCCAGACACACAGGGGAGGCCCACGAGCAGTACTTC. The chain couples TRBV9 to TRBJ2-7; maybe TRBD1 (7 bases). V gave up 8 bases and J gave up 5 bases, with 17 bases separating them. The length of the CDR3 is 13 residues. CDR1 and CDR2 from the germline V gene are SGDLS and YYNGEE. Supplemented by reference TRBV9 and TRBJ2-7, the full variable domain reads DSGVTQTPKHLITATGQRVTLRCSPRSGDLSVYWYQQSLDQGLQFLIQYYNGEERAKGNILERFSAQQFPDLHSELNLSSLELGDSALYFCARHTGEAHEQYFGPGTRLTVT.